The entry below gives a single TCR beta chain sequence along with its context. Trimming pared 5 bases from V and 7 bases from J, leaving 5 bases between. The CDR3 is made up of 11 amino acids. These data come from a study of T cells after yellow fever vaccination. Each CDR3 protein gets one entry after TCRdb re-called the 5' RACE reads with MiXCR. The sample includes some 240,000 distinct CDR3 sequences, roughly 5% seen only once; the top ten take more than 3%. This receptor was identified in a man between 18 and 29 years old who received the YFV17D yellow fever vaccine. The chain joins TRBV12-3 or TRBV12-4 to TRBJ2-2, with D unresolved. The specimen comprised CD4+ T cells sorted from PBMCs, sampled on the day of the yellow fever booster vaccination. CDR3 sequence reads: CASSQGGELFF. Here the CDR3 DNA reads TGTGCCAGCAGTCAAGGCGGGGAGCTGTTTTTT.